The entry below describes one T cell receptor (beta chain). This sample is part of a study of cytomegalovirus exposure and HLA in healthy donors. The length of the CDR3 is 15 residues. CDR1 and CDR2 (germline): PRHDT, FYEKMQ (reference sequence). Losses at the gene ends were 7 bases for V and 3 bases for J; bases not matched to a gene: 9. 60 Vbeta and 13 Jbeta primers were used in PCR. Using immunoSEQ multiplex PCR, the repertoire was profiled, and TCRdb retains in-frame clones only, with some absent. The table lists tens of thousands of clones, roughly 82% of them singletons. The chain carries TRBV13 and TRBJ2-3; 8 bases agree with TRBD2. Sequenced: PBMCs. The sequence came from a male donor in good health and CMV-seropositive. The CDR3 sequence is CASTSSGRVTDTQYF. The CDR3 coding sequence is TGTGCCAGCACCTCCAGCGGGAGAGTAACAGATACGCAGTATTTT.